Listed here is a single T cell receptor (beta chain). The sample originates from a study of shared clonotypes between healthy human individuals. Libraries were prepared by immunoSEQ multiplex PCR; TCRdb keeps only in-frame clonotypes and omits some of them. The table has roughly 550,000 clones, 95% to 96% seen once. CD45RO negativity and positive selection for CCR7 defined naive CD8 cells, a population that excluded terminally differentiated effector memory CD45RA+ cells. This CDR3 contains 16 residues. The V and J ends lost 0 bases and 3 bases, in that order; junction bases with no gene match: 8. Per germline, CDR1 MNHEY and CDR2 SVGAGI.

The sequenced sample consisted of naive CD8+ T cells sorted from blood. This clonotype originated in a woman aged 25-40 years in good health. The rearrangement joins TRBV6-5 to TRBJ2-7; 7 nucleotides agree with TRBD2. The CDR3 sequence is CASSYSTGTTIYEQYF. CDR3 nucleotide sequence: TGTGCCAGCAGTTACTCGACCGGGACTACTATCTACGAGCAGTACTTC.